This paragraph reports one T cell receptor (beta chain). The sample is drawn from a study of PD-L1 blockade in urothelial cancer. Across the study: Atezolizumab at 1,200 mg intravenously every 3 weeks was started by patients at some point between 2014 and 2016. When blood samples were assessed, the median T cell count was about 140,000.

Trimming cost V 6 bases and J 4 bases, with 13 bases left between them. The CDR3 runs 13 residues. Germline V CDR1 and CDR2: MNHGY, SAAAGT. The time point was: pretreatment peripheral blood. This table comes from immunoSEQ multiplex PCR, and its TCRdb copy is limited to in-frame clones, with some not included. Of tens of thousands of clones listed, 65% to 90% were seen once; the top ten hold roughly 7%. Specimen: PBMCs, collected around atezolizumab (anti-PD-L1) treatment. The clonotype originates from a man aged 60-69 years with urothelial cancer. The J gene is TRBJ2-7, the V gene TRBV6-8; tentative D call: TRBD2 (6 bases). The CDR3 DNA is TGTGCCAGCAGGCACGGGGAGGCATACGAGCAGTACTTC. This codes for CASRHGEAYEQYF.